This T cell receptor beta chain was sequenced during a study of cytomegalovirus exposure and HLA in healthy donors. Study observations and caveats: There were 164 TCR beta chains listed as cytomegalovirus-associated. There were a few CMV-associated chains whose specificity for CMV antigens was confirmed in vitro.

Germline V gives CDR1 MRHNA, CDR2 SNTAGT. V gave up 5 bases and J gave up 2 bases; unmatched junction bases: 10. This CDR3 comprises 16 residues. Sequenced by immunoSEQ multiplex PCR; TCRdb stores in-frame clones only, minus some. The table has 150,000 to 180,000 clones, 86% seen once; the top ten hold 20% to 25%. As regards this clone: Antigen specificity is unknown.

The origin of this receptor is a man between 18 and 29 years old in good health and CMV-seropositive. Material: PBMCs. J is TRBJ2-3 and V is TRBV6-4, with 7 positions matching TRBD2. The DNA of the CDR3 is TGTGCCAGCAGTCAATTGGGGGGGACCGTCACAGATACGCAGTATTTT. It codes for CASSQLGGTVTDTQYF.